This T cell receptor (beta chain) was recovered during a study of blood T cell repertoires in COVID-19. The wider study: The analysed material was cDNA or gDNA that came from T cells, B-cell-depleted T cells, or PBMCs.

In the original workflow: Reference gene primer amplification in the assay estimated nucleated cell counts. Measured with immunoSEQ multiplex PCR; TCRdb has only the in-frame clones, and not every one. That table supplies the V and J calls and clone size; D and trimming were determined from the DNA. The repertoire holds about 40,000 clones, with 80% to 95% as singletons. Germline CDR1 MNHEY, CDR2 SVGEGT. The CDR3 spans 12 residues. Trimming removed 2 bases from V and 3 bases from J, with 4 bases in between. The sequence came from a woman older than 75 with acute or convalescent COVID-19. Sequences were obtained from peripheral blood. The J gene is TRBJ2-5, the V gene TRBV6-2 or TRBV6-3; no definite D call. CDR3 DNA: TGTGCCAGCAGTTACCCGGAAGAGACCCAGTACTTC. Translating it yields CASSYPEETQYF.